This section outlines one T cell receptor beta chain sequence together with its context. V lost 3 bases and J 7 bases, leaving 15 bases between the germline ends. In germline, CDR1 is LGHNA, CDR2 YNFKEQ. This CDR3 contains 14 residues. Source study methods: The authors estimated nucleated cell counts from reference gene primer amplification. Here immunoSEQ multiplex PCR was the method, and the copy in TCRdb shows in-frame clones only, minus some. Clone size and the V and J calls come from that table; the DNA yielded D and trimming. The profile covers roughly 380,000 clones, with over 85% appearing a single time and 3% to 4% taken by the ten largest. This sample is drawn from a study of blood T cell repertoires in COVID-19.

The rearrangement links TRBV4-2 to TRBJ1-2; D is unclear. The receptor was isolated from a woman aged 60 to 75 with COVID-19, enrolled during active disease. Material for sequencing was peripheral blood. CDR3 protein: CASSQGHLAGGYTF. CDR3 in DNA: TGTGCCAGCAGCCAGGGCCACCTGGCCGGTGGCTACACCTTC.